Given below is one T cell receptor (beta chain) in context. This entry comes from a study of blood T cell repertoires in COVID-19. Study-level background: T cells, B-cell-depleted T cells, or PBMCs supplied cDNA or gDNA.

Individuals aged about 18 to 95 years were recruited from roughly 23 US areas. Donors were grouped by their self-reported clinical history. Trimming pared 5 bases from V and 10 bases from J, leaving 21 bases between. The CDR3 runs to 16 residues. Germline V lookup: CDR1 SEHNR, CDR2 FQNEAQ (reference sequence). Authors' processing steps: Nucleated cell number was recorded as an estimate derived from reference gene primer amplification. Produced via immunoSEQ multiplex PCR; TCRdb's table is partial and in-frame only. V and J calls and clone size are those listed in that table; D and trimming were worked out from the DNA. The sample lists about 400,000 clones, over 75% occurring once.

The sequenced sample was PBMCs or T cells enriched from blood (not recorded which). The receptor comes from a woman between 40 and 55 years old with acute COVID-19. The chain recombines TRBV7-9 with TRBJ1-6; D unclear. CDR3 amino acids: CASSPLLEFGGSPLHF. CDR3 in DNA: TGTGCCAGCAGCCCCCTCTTGGAATTTGGAGGATCACCCCTCCACTTT. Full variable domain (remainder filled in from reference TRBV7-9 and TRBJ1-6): DTGVSQNPRHKITKRGQNVTFRCDPISEHNRLYWYRQTLGQGPEFLTYFQNEAQLEKSRLLSDRFSAERPKGSFSTLEIQRTEQGDSAMYLCASSPLLEFGGSPLHFGNGTRLTVT.